The 22 T cell receptor beta chains presented below share a single source sample, sequenced in a study of T cells in Graves' hyperthyroidism and ophthalmopathy. Amplified TCR beta CDR3 regions derived from RNA transcripts. The TCR CDR3 first-round RT-PCR relied on the HTBI primer set. In TCRdb, the multiplex PCR reads were re-called with MiXCR into one record per CDR3 protein. The sample lists approximately 690,000 distinct CDR3 sequences; roughly 15% were seen once. Sequencing used blood. The receptors here all came from a woman in her fifties or sixties with Graves' ophthalmopathy.

On this clonotype: Given a much more abundant clone one base away, this may be a read error. This chain links TRBV9 with TRBJ2-1; 7 bases are a match to TRBD2. Germline V gene lookup returns CDR1 SGDLS and CDR2 YYNGEE. J gave up 0 bases and V 2 bases, and 2 bases lay outside the gene matches. The CDR3 consists of 15 residues. The CDR3 nucleotides are TGTGCCAGCAGCGTCGGGACTAACTCCTACAATGAGCAGTTCTTC. As protein: CASSVGTNSYNEQFF.

This chain joins TRBV28 and TRBJ2-2; TRBD1 matches 8 bases. V was pared by 2 bases and J by 7 bases, with 6 bases of the junction left unmatched. The length of the CDR3 is 15 residues. Germline CDR1 and CDR2: MDHEN and SYDVKM. The CDR3 reads CASSLVRGPGGELFF. CDR3 DNA: TGTGCCAGCAGTTTAGTCAGGGGGCCGGGCGGGGAGCTGTTTTTT.

This clonotype was seen ten or more times. J is TRBJ2-7 and V is TRBV10-3; 11 bases match TRBD2. V was clipped by 6 bases and J by 4 bases; unmatched bases: 11. The CDR3 contains 16 residues. CDR1 and CDR2 from the germline V gene are ENHRY and SYGVKD. This CDR3 is CAISDPTSGSIYEQYF. In nucleotides, the CDR3 is TGTGCCATCAGCGATCCTACTAGCGGGAGTATATACGAGCAGTACTTC.

This clonotype appeared a few times. The chain recombines TRBV19 with TRBJ2-2; 12 positions match TRBD2. Germline assignment: CDR1 LNHDA and CDR2 SQIVND (reference sequence). With 7 bases clipped from V and 3 bases from J, the junction kept 6 bases outside the gene matches. This CDR3 has 16 residues. CDR3 loop: CASKTGTSGYTGELFF. As DNA, the CDR3 is TGTGCCAGTAAGACCGGGACTAGCGGGTACACCGGGGAGCTGTTTTTT. The full variable domain, rest sourced from reference TRBV19 and TRBJ2-2, is DGGITQSPKYLFRKEGQNVTLSCEQNLNHDAMYWYRQDPGQGLRLIYYSQIVNDFQKGDIAEGYSVSREKKESFPLTVTSAQKNPTAFYLCASKTGTSGYTGELFFGEGSRLTVL.

There are many counts of this clonotype. The rearrangement uses TRBV7-3 and TRBJ2-2; 11 bases are shared with TRBD2. Germline CDR1 is SGHTA and CDR2 is FQGTGA. This CDR3 is built from 15 residues. V trimming: 6 bases; J trimming: 5 bases; junction bases outside the gene matches: 5. The CDR3 nucleotides are TGTGCCAGCAGGATGACTAGCGGGACGACCGGGGAGCTGTTTTTT. This sequence encodes CASRMTSGTTGELFF.

There are many counts of this clonotype. The chain combines TRBV28 with TRBJ2-1, with D tentatively TRBD1 (6 bases). Germline loops: CDR1 MDHEN, CDR2 SYDVKM. The CDR3 runs 14 residues. The V end lost 5 bases, the J end lost 6 bases, and 14 bases lay between the germline ends. The CDR3 coding sequence is TGTGCCAGCAGTACCCGGACAGTTTTCAATGAGCAGTTCTTC. Encoded protein: CASSTRTVFNEQFF. The full variable domain, in which reference TRBV28 and TRBJ2-1 provide the parts outside the CDR3, is DVKVTQSSRYLVKRTGEKVFLECVQDMDHENMFWYRQDPGLGLRLIYFSYDVKMKEKGDIPEGYSVSREKKERFSLILESASTNQTSMYLCASSTRTVFNEQFFGPGTRLTVL.

The genes are TRBV5-1 and TRBJ2-1; TRBD2 is a possible D gene (6 bases). Trimming cost V 4 bases and J 0 bases, with 8 bases left between them. Germline CDR1 is SGHRS and CDR2 is YFSETQ. The CDR3 is 14 residues long. The CDR3 sequence is CASSTDYSYNEQFF. The CDR3 region has the DNA TGCGCCAGCAGCACGGACTACTCCTACAATGAGCAGTTCTTC.

This clonotype came up many times. The V call is TRBV11-2, the J call TRBJ2-1, with 7 positions matching TRBD2. The CDR3 is 15 amino acids. Germline assignment: CDR1 SGHAT and CDR2 FQNNGV. V gave up 5 bases and J gave up 4 bases; unmatched junction bases: 8. CDR3 protein: CASSDGGKGYNEQFF. DNA for the CDR3: TGTGCCAGCAGCGACGGGGGGAAAGGTTACAATGAGCAGTTCTTC.

This clonotype was observed a few times. This chain joins TRBV2 and TRBJ2-2; D unresolved. CDR1 and CDR2 (germline): SNHLY, FYNNEI. The CDR3 length is 15 residues. Trimming took 3 bases from V and 0 from J, leaving 8 bases between them. CDR3 DNA: TGTGCCAGCAGTGAGAGTACATCGAACACCGGGGAGCTGTTTTTT. Translation gives CASSESTSNTGELFF.

Only a few counts were recorded for this clonotype. A much larger clonotype is one base distant, so this may be a read error. The chain combines TRBV3-1 with TRBJ1-1; D perhaps matches TRBD1 (6 bases). CDR1 and CDR2 (germline): LGHDT, YNNKEL (reference sequence). This CDR3 region has 15 residues. The chain's CDR3 is CASSQHRVAGTEALF. Here the CDR3 DNA reads TGTGCCAGCAGCCAGCACAGGGTCGCGGGGACTGAAGCTCTCTTT.

This clonotype was found many times. The chain combines TRBV12-3 or TRBV12-4 with TRBJ1-5, with a tentative D call TRBD1 (6 bases). The CDR3 is 13 residues long. V was trimmed by 6 bases and J by 7 bases, leaving 13 bases between them. The CDR3, as DNA: TGTGCCAGCAGCCTAGACAGGACCCAGCCCCAGCATTTT. It translates to CASSLDRTQPQHF.

The chain employs TRBV18 and TRBJ2-2; D possibly corresponds to TRBD1 (5 bases). The CDR3 contains 14 residues. Per germline, CDR1 KGHSH and CDR2 LQKENI. Trimming stripped 3 bases from V and 5 bases from J, with 10 bases between. CDR3 DNA: TGTGCCAGCTCACCGAGTCAGGGAACCGGGGAGCTGTTTTTT. Its protein product is CASSPSQGTGELFF.

V and J are TRBV20-1 and TRBJ2-6; D is uncertain. This CDR3 is built from 15 residues. Germline lookup yields CDR1 DFQATT and CDR2 SNEGSKA (reference sequence). V lost 1 base, J lost 0 bases, and 7 bases lay in between. This CDR3 reads CSARGPGSGANVLTF. The CDR3 DNA reads TGCAGTGCTAGAGGTCCCGGCTCTGGGGCCAACGTCCTGACTTTC.

This chain joins TRBV2 and TRBJ1-1; D may be TRBD1 (6 bases). There are 13 residues in the CDR3. V was shortened by 7 bases and J by 2 bases, with 11 bases between the two germline ends. Germline V gene lookup returns CDR1 SNHLY and CDR2 FYNNEI. CDR3 bases: TGTGCCAGCAAACAGGACAGTAACACTGAAGCTTTCTTT. This sequence encodes CASKQDSNTEAFF. Together with reference TRBV2 and TRBJ1-1, the CDR3 gives the full variable domain: EPEVTQTPSHQVTQMGQEVILRCVPISNHLYFYWYRQILGQKVEFLVSFYNNEISEKSEIFDDQFSVERPDGSNFTLKIRSTKLEDSAMYFCASKQDSNTEAFFGQGTRLTVV.

At least ten counts were recorded for this clonotype. The chain employs TRBV30 and TRBJ1-1; D call uncertain. Germline loops: CDR1 GTSNPN, CDR2 SVGIG (reference sequence). The CDR3 has 13 residues. The V gene lost 4 bases and the J gene lost 1 base, with 10 bases spanning the gap. CDR3 protein: CAWTRRGNTEAFF. In nucleotides, the CDR3 is TGTGCCTGGACTAGACGGGGGAACACTGAAGCTTTCTTT.

This clonotype has a handful of counts. The rearrangement joins TRBV10-3 to TRBJ2-1; 10 bases are a match to TRBD2. The germline V gene has CDR1 ENHRY and CDR2 SYGVKD. CDR3 size: 16 residues. J was trimmed by 7 bases and V by 3 bases; bases with no gene match: 9. This CDR3 reads CAISEIPGLAPNEQFF. The CDR3 region has the DNA TGTGCCATCAGTGAAATACCGGGACTAGCGCCGAATGAGCAGTTCTTC.

This clonotype was observed many times. The gene calls are TRBV5-1 and TRBJ1-1; D is ambiguous. V was pared by 0 bases and J by 5 bases, with 11 bases between. The CDR3 has 14 amino acids. The germline CDR1 and CDR2 sequences are SGHRS and YFSETQ. The CDR3 protein is CASSLDSASTEAFF. Here the CDR3 DNA reads TGCGCCAGCAGCTTGGATTCGGCCTCGACTGAAGCTTTCTTT.

To note about this clonotype: A clone one base away is much larger, so this may be a read error. The CDR3 end shows no conserved phenylalanine or tryptophan, and so a read error is likely. The chain uses TRBV20-1 and TRBJ2-7, with D maybe TRBD2 (6 bases). The V end was cut by 0 bases, the J end by 2 bases, with 11 bases between. Germline CDR1 reads DFQATT; CDR2 reads SNEGSKA (reference sequence). The CDR3 sequence is 14 residues long. CDR3 coding DNA: TGCAGTGCTAGAGATCCGGGACTGACCTACGAGCAGTACCTC. Protein sequence: CSARDPGLTYEQYL.

This clonotype was detected many times. At one end, the junction sequence differs from germline, possibly due to a read error. This sequence joins TRBV3-1 and TRBJ1-1; tentatively, D is TRBD1 (5 bases). Germline CDR1 is LGHDT and CDR2 is YNNKEL (reference sequence). The CDR3 length is 15 residues. CDR3 bases: TGTGCCAGCAGGCAAGTAATGGCAGGGCGAGAATCGGCTTTCTTT. This sequence encodes CASRQVMAGRESAFF.

This clonotype was seen ten or more times. The CDR3 nucleotides read TGTGCCAGCAGTGAGGGGACGGAACAAGAGACCCAGTACTTC. Protein sequence: CASSEGTEQETQYF. V and J are TRBV12-3 or TRBV12-4 and TRBJ2-5; either TRBD1 or TRBD2 may supply D (5 bases each). The V end was cut by 5 bases, the J end by 2 bases, with 12 bases between. This CDR3 contains 14 residues.

The V call is TRBV7-9, the J call TRBJ2-2, with D unresolved. The CDR3 is made up of 14 amino acids. V lost 3 bases and J lost 3, with 8 bases in between. The germline V gene encodes CDR1 SEHNR and CDR2 FQNEAQ (reference sequence). This CDR3 reads CASSFDLYTGELFF. DNA for the CDR3: TGTGCCAGCAGCTTTGATTTGTACACCGGGGAGCTGTTTTTT.

This clonotype was seen at least ten times. The chain uses TRBV20-1 and TRBJ2-7; TRBD2 agrees at 14 bases. The germline V gene encodes CDR1 DFQATT and CDR2 SNEGSKA (reference sequence). The J segment lost 6 bases and the V segment lost 6 bases, leaving 4 bases of the junction unmatched. CDR3 size: 13 residues. This CDR3 reads CSAGTSGSVEQYF. CDR3 sequence (DNA): TGCAGTGCGGGGACTAGCGGGAGTGTCGAGCAGTACTTC.